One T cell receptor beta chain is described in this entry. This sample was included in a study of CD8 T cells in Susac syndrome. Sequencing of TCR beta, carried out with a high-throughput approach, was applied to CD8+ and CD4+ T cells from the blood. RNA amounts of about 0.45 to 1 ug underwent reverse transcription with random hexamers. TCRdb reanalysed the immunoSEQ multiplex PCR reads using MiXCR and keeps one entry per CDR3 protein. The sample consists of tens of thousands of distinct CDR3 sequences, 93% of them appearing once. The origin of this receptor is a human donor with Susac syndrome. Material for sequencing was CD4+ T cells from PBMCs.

As DNA, the CDR3 is TGTGCCAGCTCACCAGGTGCGACTAGTTACAATGAGCAGTTCTTC. Amino acids: CASSPGATSYNEQFF. The chain employs TRBV18 and TRBJ2-1; possible D gene TRBD2, 6 bases. From germline, CDR1 is KGHSH and CDR2 LQKENI. The CDR3 has 15 amino acids. V was trimmed by 2 bases and J by 4 bases, leaving 12 bases between them.